This record concerns one T cell receptor (beta chain) sequence. What it binds is not known. The length of the CDR3 is 16 residues. Germline CDR1 and CDR2: SGHNT and YYREEE (reference sequence). Trimming removed 2 bases from V and 0 bases from J, with 15 bases in between. The sample originates from a study of shared clonotypes between healthy human individuals. Methods used by the authors: ImmunoSEQ junction-only sequences lacked quality scores, so their filtering differed. The repertoire was sequenced with immunoSEQ multiplex PCR; TCRdb's copy has only in-frame clones and lacks some. V, J and clone size are taken as reported in that table, and D and trimming were inferred from the DNA itself. This sample has some 2 million clones; about 95% occur once, and the top ten carry 0.13%. Study results and caveats: Across subsets, estimated richness was generally greater for naive than for memory populations.

The TCR was taken from a man aged 18 to 29 in good health. Source material: naive CD4+ T cells sorted from blood. Subset: CD45RA+ positively selected. V is TRBV5-4 and J is TRBJ2-7, with D possibly matching TRBD1 (8 bases). In DNA form, the CDR3 reads TGTGCCAGCAGCTTTAACAGGGGGGGAAGCTCCTACGAGCAGTACTTC. Translating it yields CASSFNRGGSSYEQYF.